Presented here are 21 T cell receptor beta chains from one specimen sequenced in a study of CD8 T cells in ankylosing spondylitis. Study results and caveats: A motif of 7 to 9 highly homologous TCR beta variants was seen as apparently characteristic of ankylosing spondylitis blood.

For these receptors, no antigen is known. TCRdb analysed the 5' RACE reads with MiXCR anew, one entry per CDR3 protein. The sample holds a few hundred thousand distinct CDR3 sequences, around 20% seen once. The material sequenced was blood, either unsorted or a sorted T cell fraction (not recorded which). These receptors were collected from a male donor with ankylosing spondylitis.

The V and J genes are TRBV7-2 and TRBJ2-1; TRBD2 is a possible D gene (6 bases). The CDR3 has 15 residues. CDR1 and CDR2 (germline): SGHTA, FQGNSA. Trimming stripped 5 bases from V and 3 bases from J, with 14 bases between. Here the CDR3 reads CASSPRYGSYNEQFF. The CDR3, as DNA: TGTGCCAGCAGCCCCCGTTACGGGAGCTACAATGAGCAGTTCTTC. Together with reference TRBV7-2 and TRBJ2-1, the CDR3 gives the full variable domain: GAGVSQSPSNKVTEKGKDVELRCDPISGHTALYWYRQSLGQGLEFLIYFQGNSAPDKSGLPSDRFSAERTGGSVSTLTIQRTQQEDSAVYLCASSPRYGSYNEQFFGPGTRLTVL.

This clonotype turned up a few times. The gene calls are TRBV6-5 and TRBJ2-1; D uncertain. V lost 2 bases and J lost 3, with 8 bases in between. The germline V gene encodes CDR1 MNHEY and CDR2 SVGAGI. The CDR3 has 14 amino acids. The CDR3 loop reads CASSYRPSYNEQFF. The CDR3 DNA follows: TGTGCCAGCAGTTACCGTCCTAGCTACAATGAGCAGTTCTTC.

The chain recombines TRBV7-3 with TRBJ2-1, with D possibly being TRBD2 (6 bases). The CDR3 consists of 15 residues. Looked up from germline, CDR1 is SGHTA and CDR2 is FQGTGA. V lost 6 bases and J lost 9, with 21 bases in between. The CDR3 nucleotides read TGTGCCAGCAGGTCATTAGCGGAGTCACAATTTGAGCAGTTCTTC. As protein: CASRSLAESQFEQFF.

This clonotype showed up just a few times. The V gene is TRBV4-3, the J gene TRBJ2-1, with D maybe TRBD2 (5 bases). The V end was cut by 0 bases, the J end by 7 bases, with 16 bases between. This CDR3 is 16 amino acids long. Germline CDR1 and CDR2: LGHNA and YSLEER. As DNA, the CDR3 is TGCGCCAGCAGCCAAGATCAAGTGGGAGTAGGGAATGAGCAGTTCTTC. This translates into CASSQDQVGVGNEQFF.

This clonotype was recorded a few times. This sequence joins TRBV5-1 and TRBJ1-2; D ambiguous. Trimming removed 0 bases from V and 10 bases from J, with 13 bases in between. This CDR3 has 13 amino acids. Per germline, CDR1 SGHRS and CDR2 YFSETQ. CDR3 sequence: CASSLAGGFDYTF. Here the CDR3 DNA reads TGCGCCAGCAGCTTGGCCGGCGGGTTTGACTACACCTTC.

The chain uses TRBV12-3 or TRBV12-4 and TRBJ2-1; D remains unclear. The V gene lost 5 bases and the J gene lost 12 bases, with 17 bases spanning the gap. CDR3 size: 13 residues. The DNA of the CDR3 is TGTGCCAGCAGTCCGTCACACCGAGTAGGGCAGTTCTTC. Translating gives CASSPSHRVGQFF.

This clonotype was seen a single time. The chain is built from TRBV10-3 and TRBJ2-7; D might be TRBD1 (5 bases). Germline CDR1 ENHRY, CDR2 SYGVKD. With 5 bases removed from V and 3 bases from J, the gap between germline ends came to 17 bases. The CDR3 runs to 15 residues. The CDR3 region has the DNA TGTGCCATCAGTACCAGCAGGGATGTAAGCTACGAGCAGTACTTC. Translating gives CAISTSRDVSYEQYF.

This clonotype was recorded a few times. The V gene is TRBV12-3 or TRBV12-4, the J gene TRBJ2-7, with D unresolved. The germline V and J ends were trimmed by 6 bases and 3 bases, with 15 bases remaining between them. This CDR3 comprises 14 residues. DNA for the CDR3: TGTGCCAGCAGCTGGACGGAGAACGGCTACGAGCAGTACTTC. The encoded protein is CASSWTENGYEQYF.

In this sample, this clonotype turned up a few times. The gene calls are TRBV29-1 and TRBJ1-4; 10 nucleotides agree with TRBD1. The CDR3 loop spans 14 amino acids. In germline, CDR1 is SQVTM, CDR2 ANQGSEA. V gave up 7 bases and J gave up 2 bases; unmatched junction bases: 4. The CDR3 DNA reads TGCAGCGGAGGGACAGGGGTCACTAATGAAAAACTGTTTTTT. It encodes CSGGTGVTNEKLFF.

This clonotype was counted at least ten times. V gene TRBV6-1 combines with J gene TRBJ1-1; no definite D call. The V end lost 6 bases, the J end lost 0 bases, and 17 bases lay between the germline ends. Germline V gene lookup returns CDR1 MNHNS and CDR2 SASEGT. The CDR3 covers 16 residues. For the CDR3, the DNA is TGTGCCAGCAGCCCCCCCCGGGCGTTCATGAACACTGAAGCTTTCTTT. Translating it yields CASSPPRAFMNTEAFF.

The chain is built from TRBV12-3 or TRBV12-4 and TRBJ1-2; D gene unclear. This CDR3 is 15 amino acids long. With 1 base removed from V and 5 bases from J, the gap between germline ends came to 14 bases. The CDR3 sequence is CASSLGRTAFYGYTF. Written as DNA, the CDR3 is TGTGCCAGCAGTTTAGGCAGGACGGCCTTTTATGGCTACACCTTC.

In nucleotides, the CDR3 is TGTGCCAGCAGTACGTCTCCCTACGAGCAGTACTTC. It yields the protein CASSTSPYEQYF. The rearrangement uses TRBV6-6 and TRBJ2-7; D gene uncertain. CDR3 length: 12 residues. V lost 5 bases, J lost 2 bases, and 7 bases lay in between. Germline lookup yields CDR1 MNHNY and CDR2 SVGAGI (reference sequence).

The genes are TRBV20-1 and TRBJ2-2; TRBD2 agrees at 13 bases. In germline, CDR1 is DFQATT, CDR2 SNEGSKA (reference sequence). This CDR3 has 17 residues. CDR3 coding DNA: TGCAGCGCGACTAGCGGGAGGCCAAGGGGGGACACCGGGGAGCTGTTTTTT. Protein sequence: CSATSGRPRGDTGELFF.

The CDR3: CASSASVSNQPQHF. CDR3 nucleotide sequence: TGTGCCAGCAGTGCCTCGGTGAGCAATCAGCCCCAGCATTTT. V and J are TRBV12-3 or TRBV12-4 and TRBJ1-5; D is undetermined. This CDR3 region has 14 residues. Trimming pared 5 bases from V and 1 base from J, leaving 9 bases between.

This rearrangement joins TRBV7-8 to TRBJ1-1; TRBD1 matches at 7 bases. Per germline, CDR1 SGHVS and CDR2 FQNEAQ. The CDR3 is 13 residues long. The V segment lost 1 base and the J segment 10 bases; nucleotides outside the gene matches: 6. The CDR3 loop is CASSLDRQGSAFF. CDR3 DNA sequence: TGTGCCAGCAGCTTAGACCGACAGGGATCAGCTTTCTTT.

The chain combines TRBV5-1 with TRBJ2-5; D might be TRBD1 or TRBD2, each matching 5 bases. The germline CDR1 and CDR2 sequences are SGHRS and YFSETQ. The CDR3 covers 16 residues. Trimming took off 2 bases at V and 0 bases at J, with 14 bases between the two ends. DNA for the CDR3: TGCGCCAGCAGCTTCGTTTGGGGGACCTACCAAGAGACCCAGTACTTC. This sequence encodes CASSFVWGTYQETQYF. Drawing the rest from reference TRBV5-1 and TRBJ2-5, the complete variable domain is KAGVTQTPRYLIKTRGQQVTLSCSPISGHRSVSWYQQTPGQGLQFLFEYFSETQRNKGNFPGRFSGRQFSNSRSEMNVSTLELGDSALYLCASSFVWGTYQETQYFGPGTRLLVL.

The chain is built from TRBV25-1 and TRBJ2-6, with TRBD1 identical over 7 bases. The CDR3 contains 18 residues. Germline trimming cut 7 bases from V and 1 base from J; bases unmatched to any gene: 13. CDR1 and CDR2 from the germline V gene are MGHDK and SYGVNS. CDR3: CASTSRGRGSSGANVLTF. DNA of the CDR3: TGTGCCAGCACCTCCCGGGGCAGGGGGAGTTCTGGGGCCAACGTCCTGACTTTC.

This clonotype was seen ten or more times. This chain links TRBV29-1 with TRBJ2-6; the D is unclear. Deletions cut 5 bases from V and 0 bases from J, with 5 bases between. This CDR3 contains 13 residues. The germline V gene has CDR1 SQVTM and CDR2 ANQGSEA. CDR3 nucleotide sequence: TGCAGCGTTTCCCCCTCTGGGGCCAACGTCCTGACTTTC. It translates to CSVSPSGANVLTF.

A few counts support this clonotype. This chain connects TRBV5-1 to TRBJ2-2; D uncertain. The germline gives CDR1 SGHRS, CDR2 YFSETQ. The V end was cut by 6 bases, the J end by 1 base, with 13 bases between. The CDR3 sequence is 15 residues long. As DNA, the CDR3 is TGCGCCAGCACCCCCCTAGGCGGGAACACCGGGGAGCTGTTTTTT. Residues: CASTPLGGNTGELFF.

The CDR3 loop is CSASGRTGLHDEQFF. CDR3 sequence (DNA): TGCAGTGCTAGCGGGAGGACGGGCCTACACGATGAGCAGTTCTTC. The chain is built from TRBV20-1 and TRBJ2-1; 7 nucleotides match TRBD2. After removal of 3 bases from V and 8 bases from J, the junction contained 13 bases not matched to a gene. The CDR3 runs 15 residues. Germline values: CDR1 DFQATT, CDR2 SNEGSKA (reference sequence).

V gene TRBV3-1 combines with J gene TRBJ2-7; TRBD2 matches at 16 bases. CDR1 and CDR2 (germline): LGHDT, YNNKEL (reference sequence). The CDR3 is made up of 17 amino acids. V gave up 4 bases and J gave up 8 bases; unmatched junction bases: 11. The CDR3: CASSLGTSGRAWYKQYF. The CDR3 nucleotides read TGTGCCAGCAGCCTTGGGACTAGCGGGAGGGCCTGGTATAAGCAGTACTTC.